These 20 T cell receptor beta chains originate from one sample sequenced in a study of cytomegalovirus exposure and HLA in healthy donors. PCR was performed using 60 Vbeta and 13 Jbeta primers. The data were produced by immunoSEQ multiplex PCR, yet TCRdb's version contains in-frame clones alone and is incomplete. Of 150,000 to 200,000 clones listed, about 13% are singletons. Input material: PBMCs. Receptor source: a man aged 50 to 59 in good health and CMV-seropositive.

The J gene is TRBJ2-7, the V gene TRBV21-1; the D call in the table, TRBD1, was not verified against the DNA. TRBV21-1 is a recognized pseudogene. CDR3 length: 13 residues. The CDR3, as DNA: TGTGCCAGCAGCCACAGGGGTCCGTACGAGCAGTACTTC. It translates to CASSHRGPYEQYF.

This clone turned up a few times. The gene calls are TRBV10-2 and TRBJ1-4; 8 positions match TRBD1. The J segment lost 8 bases and the V segment lost 3 bases, leaving 5 bases of the junction unmatched. Germline V gene sequence: CDR1 WSHSY, CDR2 SAAADI. The CDR3 totals 14 residues. The CDR3 DNA reads as TGCGCCAGCAGTGACCAGGGGGCGGGGGAAAAACTGTTTTTT. This translates into CASSDQGAGEKLFF.

There are a few counts of this clone. The chain uses TRBV5-4 and TRBJ2-3, with 13 bases matching TRBD2. CDR1 SGHNT and CDR2 YYREEE come from the germline V gene (reference sequence). The trim removed 1 base at V and 6 bases at J, leaving 5 bases unmatched. This CDR3 has 16 amino acids. The CDR3: CASSLWGTSGEDTQYF. CDR3 sequence (DNA): TGTGCCAGCAGCTTGTGGGGGACTAGCGGGGAGGATACGCAGTATTTT.

This clone was seen only a few times. Within the sample, other DNA sequences also encode this same CDR3. The chain couples TRBV5-1 to TRBJ2-5, with D unresolved. Germline CDR1 reads SGHRS; CDR2 reads YFSETQ. This CDR3 contains 14 residues. Trimming shortened V by 0 bases and J by 5 bases, and 11 bases separated the two germline ends. DNA for the CDR3: TGCGCCAGCAGCTTGGGGCGAGGTGGGGAGACCCAGTACTTC. This codes for CASSLGRGGETQYF.

The genes are TRBV5-1 and TRBJ2-2; 8 nucleotides line up with TRBD1. Germline V CDR1 and CDR2: SGHRS, YFSETQ. V lost 6 bases, J lost 6 bases, and 10 bases stayed unmatched. The CDR3 spans 15 residues. CDR3 residues: CASTFRTGSPGELFF. The DNA for the CDR3 is TGCGCCAGCACCTTTAGGACAGGGAGCCCCGGGGAGCTGTTTTTT.

The chain carries TRBV19 and TRBJ2-1; 7 bases line up with TRBD1. Germline V gene lookup returns CDR1 LNHDA and CDR2 SQIVND (reference sequence). Trimming at V came to 7 bases and at J to 2 bases, leaving 5 bases not matched to a gene. The length of the CDR3 is 14 residues. The CDR3 DNA follows: TGTGCCAGTACCCCCGGGACAGCCTACAATGAGCAGTTCTTC. This encodes CASTPGTAYNEQFF.

This clone was observed a handful of times. The V and J genes are TRBV11-3 and TRBJ2-2; D perhaps matches TRBD2 (6 bases). This CDR3 is 15 amino acids long. Germline-derived CDR1 and CDR2 are SGHNT and YENEEA. The V gene lost 4 bases and the J gene lost 3 bases, with 12 bases spanning the gap. CDR3 nucleotides: TGTGCCAGCAGCTCGGGGACTCAGTACACCGGGGAGCTGTTTTTT. Protein sequence: CASSSGTQYTGELFF.

This clone was seen more than once but under ten times. The genes are TRBV5-1 and TRBJ1-6; 8 bases line up with TRBD1. The CDR3 is 15 amino acids. Germline trimming cut 4 bases from V and 7 bases from J; bases unmatched to any gene: 7. The germline V gene has CDR1 SGHRS and CDR2 YFSETQ. CDR3 DNA sequence: TGCGCCAGCAGCCCCCGGACAGGGCCGAATTCACCCCTCCACTTT. It translates to CASSPRTGPNSPLHF.

This clone was detected a few times. This chain links TRBV27 with TRBJ2-6; D remains unclear. The CDR3 loop spans 17 amino acids. Trimming shortened V by 3 bases and J by 3 bases, and 15 bases separated the two germline ends. Looked up from germline, CDR1 is MNHEY and CDR2 is SMNVEV (reference sequence). The CDR3 spells CASSLERPPGGANVLTF. Here the CDR3 DNA reads TGTGCCAGCAGTTTGGAGCGACCCCCCGGTGGGGCCAACGTCCTGACTTTC.

This clone turned up a few times. J is TRBJ1-2 and V is TRBV6-6, with 9 bases fitting TRBD1. CDR1 and CDR2 from the germline V gene are MNHNY and SVGAGI (reference sequence). The V segment lost 6 bases and the J segment 6 bases; nucleotides outside the gene matches: 11. The CDR3 runs 15 residues. The DNA of the CDR3 is TGTGCCAGCAGCAATCCGGGACAGGGTCACAATGGCTACACCTTC. Residues: CASSNPGQGHNGYTF.

The CDR3: CASAARGGVNQPQHF. CDR3 DNA: TGCGCCAGCGCCGCCAGGGGTGGTGTCAATCAGCCCCAGCATTTT. The chain is built from TRBV10-2 and TRBJ1-5; the D gene is possibly TRBD1 (6 bases). The CDR3 covers 15 residues. V lost 8 bases, J lost 3 bases, and 17 bases lay in between. The germline V gene has CDR1 WSHSY and CDR2 SAAADI.

Details on this clone: Other DNA sequences in this sample translate to the same CDR3. The V call is TRBV6-5, the J call TRBJ2-3, with D possibly matching TRBD1 (7 bases). The CDR3 consists of 14 residues. Trimming left V 8 bases short and J 4 bases short, with 16 bases between. From germline, CDR1 is MNHEY and CDR2 SVGAGI. The CDR3 DNA follows: TGTGCCAGCCAGGCGCAGGGGGGTTCAGATACGCAGTATTTT. Its translation is CASQAQGGSDTQYF.

This clone was recorded a few times. The rearrangement joins TRBV19 to TRBJ1-2, with 8 bases aligning to TRBD1. The CDR3 has 16 residues. Germline loops: CDR1 LNHDA, CDR2 SQIVND (reference sequence). V trimming: 3 bases; J trimming: 3 bases; junction bases outside the gene matches: 9. CDR3 protein: CASSITQGATHYGYTF. CDR3 in DNA: TGTGCCAGTAGTATCACCCAGGGGGCGACCCACTATGGCTACACCTTC.

This chain uses TRBV7-8 with TRBJ2-5; 11 nucleotides line up with TRBD2. TRBJ2-7 matches the DNA end more closely, so the J call is doubtful. Germline-derived CDR1 and CDR2 are SGHVS and FQNEAQ. The CDR3 consists of 18 residues. The CDR3 DNA reads as TGTGCCAGCAGCTTAGAGTCTAGCGGGGGGATAAGCTCCTACGAGCAGTACTTC. This sequence encodes CASSLESSGGISSYEQYF.

This clone has more than one count but fewer than ten. J is TRBJ2-7 and V is TRBV5-1; the match to TRBD2 covers 9 bases. V gave up 4 bases and J gave up 1 base; unmatched junction bases: 9. Looked up from germline, CDR1 is SGHRS and CDR2 is YFSETQ. The CDR3 contains 16 residues. In DNA form, the CDR3 reads TGCGCCAGCAGCCTGGTGGGTAGCGGGGGATCCTACGAGCAGTACTTC. Protein sequence: CASSLVGSGGSYEQYF.

This clone showed up just a few times. This chain connects TRBV6-1 to TRBJ1-4; perhaps TRBD1 as D (6 bases). The length of the CDR3 is 15 residues. The V end was cut by 3 bases, the J end by 5 bases, with 13 bases between. Per germline, CDR1 MNHNS and CDR2 SASEGT. This CDR3 reads CASSDQGRGNEKLFF. DNA of the CDR3: TGTGCCAGCAGTGACCAAGGCAGGGGCAATGAAAAACTGTTTTTT.

The rearrangement joins TRBV7-3 to TRBJ2-3; possible D gene TRBD2, 6 bases. The germline V gene has CDR1 SGHTA and CDR2 FQGTGA. There are 15 residues in the CDR3. Between the trimmed V and J ends, which lost 5 bases and 1 base, there was a span of 13 bases. The CDR3 nucleotides read TGTGCCAGCAGCACTCGGGCTAGCGGCACAGATACGCAGTATTTT. Encoded protein: CASSTRASGTDTQYF.

This clone has more than one count but fewer than ten. The chain recombines TRBV18 with TRBJ1-4; D call uncertain. The V end lost 3 bases, the J end lost 4 bases, and 12 bases lay between the germline ends. The CDR3 contains 15 residues. Germline V gives CDR1 KGHSH, CDR2 LQKENI. The CDR3 reads CASSPSGPFNEKLFF. The DNA of the CDR3 is TGTGCCAGCTCACCCAGCGGGCCTTTTAATGAAAAACTGTTTTTT.

The chain joins TRBV6-5 to TRBJ2-5; D gene uncertain. The germline gives CDR1 MNHEY, CDR2 SVGAGI. This CDR3 region has 13 residues. Trimming left V 6 bases short and J 3 bases short, with 11 bases between. This CDR3 is CASRTKLKETQYF. The CDR3 nucleotides are TGTGCCAGCAGAACTAAACTGAAAGAGACCCAGTACTTC.

The V gene is TRBV18, the J gene TRBJ1-5; 7 positions match TRBD1. The germline gives CDR1 KGHSH, CDR2 LQKENI. J lost 4 bases, V lost 6 bases, and 6 bases had no gene match. CDR3 length: 14 amino acids. CDR3 nucleotides: TGTGCCAGCTCGCTATTACAGGGGAATCAGCCCCAGCATTTT. It translates to CASSLLQGNQPQHF.